Each of the 30 T cell receptor beta chains below was sequenced from the same sample in a study of breast tumors, draining lymph nodes, adjacent tissues. The lymph nodes were axillary draining lymph nodes from breast cancer patients. TCRdb re-called the multiplex PCR reads through MiXCR, storing one row per CDR3 protein. Of fewer than 300,000 distinct CDR3 sequences listed, approximately 31% are singletons. Material for sequencing was axillary lymph node tissue. The receptors derive from a female donor with breast cancer. Some clones in this sample may be carry-over from other donors' samples.

There are many counts of this clonotype. V usage is TRBV2 and J usage is TRBJ1-2, with D possibly TRBD1 on 5 matching bases. Per the germline V gene, CDR1 is SNHLY and CDR2 is FYNNEI. The CDR3 runs to 13 residues. Trimming removed 6 bases at V and 4 bases at J, with 12 bases between. The CDR3 reads CASRVQEPYGYTF. CDR3 in DNA: TGTGCCAGCAGGGTACAGGAACCCTATGGCTACACCTTC.

The V and J genes are TRBV20-1 and TRBJ2-5, with 8 bases identical to TRBD1. With V trimmed by 3 bases and J by 5 bases, 5 bases remained unmatched. The CDR3 totals 13 residues. Germline V gives CDR1 DFQATT, CDR2 SNEGSKA (reference sequence). CDR3 coding DNA: TGCAGTGCTAGCTCAGGGGGCGCGGAGACCCAGTACTTC. This codes for CSASSGGAETQYF.

In this sample, this clonotype turned up many times. This chain joins TRBV25-1 and TRBJ2-7; 8 bases map to TRBD2. The CDR3 loop spans 11 amino acids. With 10 bases clipped from V and 6 bases from J, the junction kept 5 bases outside the gene matches. The germline V gene encodes CDR1 MGHDK and CDR2 SYGVNS. CDR3 nucleotides: TGTGCCACTTCGACTAGCGCCGAGCAGTACTTC. This gives the protein CATSTSAEQYF.

V gene TRBV28 combines with J gene TRBJ2-7; TRBD2 aligns across 7 bases. Germline assignment: CDR1 MDHEN and CDR2 SYDVKM. CDR3 length: 15 residues. Trimming at V came to 7 bases and at J to 2 bases, leaving 11 bases not matched to a gene. For the CDR3, the DNA is TGTGCCAGCACCCGTTTAGGACTAGTCCCCTACGAGCAGTACTTC. This codes for CASTRLGLVPYEQYF.

This clonotype was seen at least ten times. This chain joins TRBV4-1 and TRBJ2-7, with 9 bases fitting TRBD2. The CDR3 runs to 15 residues. Trimming cost V 1 base and J 2 bases; bases outside gene matches: 3. The V gene's germline CDR1 is MGHRA and CDR2 YSYEKL. CDR3 amino acids: CASSQVGGRAYEQYF. DNA for the CDR3: TGCGCCAGCAGCCAAGTGGGCGGGAGGGCCTACGAGCAGTACTTC.

This clonotype was counted at least ten times. The chain carries TRBV18 and TRBJ2-7; TRBD2 matches at 10 bases. The junction had 5 bases not matched to a gene; V was cut back by 3 bases and J by 0 bases. CDR3 length: 16 amino acids. In germline, CDR1 is KGHSH, CDR2 LQKENI. The CDR3 DNA reads TGTGCCAGCTCACCTCTTACTAGCGGGGCCTCCTACGAGCAGTACTTC. It codes for CASSPLTSGASYEQYF. Variable domain in full (rest from reference TRBV18 and TRBJ2-7): NAGVMQNPRHLVRRRGQEARLRCSPMKGHSHVYWYRQLPEEGLKFMVYLQKENIIDESGMPKERFSAEFPKEGPSILRIQQVVRGDSAAYFCASSPLTSGASYEQYFGPGTRLTVT.

The sample holds a few counts of this clonotype. This rearrangement joins TRBV28 to TRBJ2-2; TRBD1 matches at 9 bases. V lost 5 bases and J lost 6; bases outside the gene matches: 10. CDR1 MDHEN and CDR2 SYDVKM come from the germline V gene. CDR3 length: 16 residues. The CDR3: CASSNTGTGWAGELFF. CDR3 nucleotides: TGTGCCAGCAGTAACACTGGGACAGGGTGGGCCGGGGAGCTGTTTTTT.

As for this clonotype: Being one base from a much bigger clone, this may be a read error. This chain uses TRBV20-1 with TRBJ2-7, with D uncertain. Germline-derived CDR1 and CDR2 are DFQATT and SNEGSKA (reference sequence). This CDR3 spans 11 amino acids. The CDR3 sequence is CSAAESYEQSF. In DNA form, the CDR3 reads TGCAGTGCCGCCGAATCCTACGAGCAGTCCTTC.

This clonotype was recorded a few times. The rearrangement uses TRBV6-2 or TRBV6-3 and TRBJ1-5, with TRBD1 as a possible D gene (6 bases). V lost 4 bases to trimming and J lost 4 bases, with 20 bases between them. CDR3 length: 17 residues. In germline, CDR1 is MNHEY, CDR2 SVGEGT. The CDR3 DNA follows: TGTGCCAGCAGTTCAGAACCCACCGGGACATTAAATCAGCCCCAGCATTTT. Protein sequence: CASSSEPTGTLNQPQHF.

In its sample, this clonotype was seen many times. The chain couples TRBV11-3 to TRBJ1-4; D is uncertain. This CDR3 has 14 amino acids. Trimming stripped 3 bases from V and 8 bases from J, with 13 bases between. From germline, CDR1 is SGHNT and CDR2 YENEEA. The CDR3 DNA sequence: TGTGCCAGCAGCTTCGGCGGGGAAAGGGAAAAACTGTTTTTT. This gives the protein CASSFGGEREKLFF.

This clonotype was detected ten times or more. The chain uses TRBV7-6 and TRBJ2-3, with 9 bases fitting TRBD2. The CDR3 is made up of 17 amino acids. Germline lookup yields CDR1 SGHVS and CDR2 FNYEAQ. J gave up 2 bases and V 5 bases, and 11 bases lay outside the gene matches. In nucleotides, the CDR3 is TGTGCCAGCAGCCCTCGACTAGCGGCGACGCTCACAGATACGCAGTATTTT. It is translated as CASSPRLAATLTDTQYF.

This clonotype was seen at least ten times. The chain links TRBV20-1 to TRBJ1-5; TRBD1 matches at 7 bases. The CDR3 loop spans 14 amino acids. Germline CDR1 is DFQATT and CDR2 is SNEGSKA (reference sequence). V dropped 2 bases and J dropped 6; count of bases not matched to a gene: 7. The CDR3 coding sequence is TGCAGTGCTAGACCAACAGGGGTTGGTCAGCCCCAGCATTTT. Residues: CSARPTGVGQPQHF.

This clonotype was found many times. The V and J genes are TRBV7-2 and TRBJ2-7; D call uncertain. The V end was cut by 5 bases, the J end by 2 bases, with 7 bases between. This CDR3 contains 12 residues. Germline V gene lookup returns CDR1 SGHTA and CDR2 FQGNSA. The CDR3 region is CASSQTPYEQYF. In nucleotides, the CDR3 is TGTGCCAGCAGCCAGACCCCCTACGAGCAGTACTTC.

The chain combines TRBV30 with TRBJ1-2; 7 nucleotides align to TRBD1. This CDR3 is 13 amino acids long. The V and J ends lost 4 bases and 9 bases, in that order; junction bases with no gene match: 11. Germline values: CDR1 GTSNPN, CDR2 SVGIG (reference sequence). CDR3 coding DNA: TGTGCCTGGATTCGAGGGGGCCTGCGGAGCTACACCTTC. Its protein is CAWIRGGLRSYTF.

This clonotype was found a few times. The chain recombines TRBV5-5 with TRBJ1-1; D might be TRBD1 (6 bases). Germline V CDR1 and CDR2: SGHKS, YYEKEE (reference sequence). The CDR3 consists of 15 residues. V lost 0 bases, J lost 4 bases, and 13 bases lay in between. The CDR3 here is CASSLERGLATEAFF. CDR3 sequence (DNA): TGTGCCAGCAGCTTGGAAAGGGGGTTGGCCACTGAAGCTTTCTTT.

In this sample, this clonotype turned up once. The gene calls are TRBV6-5 and TRBJ2-7, with D hard to call. Germline V gene lookup returns CDR1 MNHEY and CDR2 SVGAGI. This CDR3 comprises 15 residues. Trimming took 5 bases from V and 1 from J, leaving 15 bases between them. The CDR3 DNA reads as TGTGCCAGCAGTGAAGGTGTGTACGGTTCCTACGAGCAGTACTTC. Protein: CASSEGVYGSYEQYF.

The chain has TRBV18 and TRBJ2-1; 8 bases agree with TRBD2. The V and J ends lost 8 bases and 6 bases, in that order; junction bases with no gene match: 12. Germline V gene sequence: CDR1 KGHSH, CDR2 LQKENI. The CDR3 has 15 residues. CDR3 nucleotides: TGTGCCAGCCCACGAGAGCGGGAGTTTTCCAATGAGCAGTTCTTC. Its protein is CASPREREFSNEQFF.

V usage is TRBV6-6 and J usage is TRBJ1-3; D is unclear. V dropped 5 bases and J dropped 2 bases, with 13 bases sitting between them. CDR3 length equals 15 residues. The V gene's germline CDR1 is MNHNY and CDR2 SVGAGI (reference sequence). CDR3 amino acids: CASSHRAETGNTIYF. DNA for the CDR3: TGTGCCAGCAGTCACCGGGCGGAGACTGGAAACACCATATATTTT.

This clonotype was seen ten or more times. The genes are TRBV30 and TRBJ2-5; 12 nucleotides align to TRBD2. CDR3 length: 14 amino acids. V dropped 5 bases and J dropped 5; count of bases not matched to a gene: 6. Germline V gene data show CDR1 as GTSNPN and CDR2 as SVGIG (reference sequence). Here the CDR3 reads CAWDPSGRGETQYF. CDR3 coding DNA: TGTGCCTGGGATCCTAGCGGGAGGGGGGAGACCCAGTACTTC.

This clonotype was counted ten times or more. The V and J genes are TRBV15 and TRBJ1-5; no clear D gene. V lost 3 bases, J lost 0 bases, and 6 bases lay in between. The length of the CDR3 is 14 residues. Germline-derived CDR1 and CDR2 are LNHNV and YYDKDF (reference sequence). The CDR3 coding sequence is TGTGCCACCAGCAGCGGGTATAGCAATCAGCCCCAGCATTTT. It is translated as CATSSGYSNQPQHF.

This chain connects TRBV5-1 to TRBJ2-3, with 9 positions matching TRBD2. The CDR3 spans 15 residues. Germline V gene data show CDR1 as SGHRS and CDR2 as YFSETQ. With 0 bases clipped from V and 6 bases from J, the junction kept 5 bases outside the gene matches. Here the CDR3 reads CASSLVSGRGDTQYF. In DNA form, the CDR3 reads TGCGCCAGCAGCTTGGTTAGCGGGAGAGGGGATACGCAGTATTTT.

The gene calls are TRBV24-1 and TRBJ2-5, with 10 bases identical to TRBD1. The CDR3 sequence is 16 residues long. Germline CDR1 reads KGHDR; CDR2 reads SFDVKD. Losses at the gene ends were 4 bases for V and 3 bases for J; bases not matched to a gene: 7. Here the CDR3 DNA reads TGTGCCACCAGTGACACCGGGACAGGGGAGGAAGAGACCCAGTACTTC. Translated, it gives CATSDTGTGEEETQYF.

The table lists this clonotype with many counts. The chain recombines TRBV11-2 with TRBJ2-5, with D possibly being TRBD2 (6 bases). The CDR3 runs to 16 residues. The germline V gene encodes CDR1 SGHAT and CDR2 FQNNGV. The V gene lost 1 base and the J gene lost 4 bases, with 16 bases spanning the gap. CDR3 coding DNA: TGTGCCAGCAGCTTAGGTGTTGGTCCAGCGGGAGAGACCCAGTACTTC. Protein sequence: CASSLGVGPAGETQYF.

In regard to this clonotype: A single base separates this from a much larger clone, so it may be a read error. CDR3 DNA sequence: TGTGCCTTTGACAGAGGAATTAATGGAAAACTGTTTTTT. It yields the protein CAFDRGINGKLFF. This sequence joins TRBV30 and TRBJ1-4, with a weak D call TRBD1 (5 bases). Looked up from germline, CDR1 is GTSNPN and CDR2 is SVGIG (reference sequence). There are 13 residues in the CDR3.

There are many counts of this clonotype. J is TRBJ2-1 and V is TRBV5-1; 7 bases match TRBD2. Germline values: CDR1 SGHRS, CDR2 YFSETQ. Losses at the gene ends were 7 bases for V and 8 bases for J; bases not matched to a gene: 12. The CDR3 has 14 amino acids. The DNA for the CDR3 is TGCGCCAGCGGGACTATGGGGGATTCTTATGAGCAGTTCTTC. Residues: CASGTMGDSYEQFF.

The sample holds a few counts of this clonotype. The chain couples TRBV10-1 to TRBJ2-2, with 8 bases aligning to TRBD1. The trim removed 6 bases at V and 5 bases at J, leaving 2 bases unmatched. From germline, CDR1 is WNHNN and CDR2 SYGVQD (reference sequence). The CDR3 covers 13 residues. CDR3 bases: TGCGCCAGCAGCAGGGGGCCGACCGGGGAGCTGTTTTTT. This encodes CASSRGPTGELFF.

The chain uses TRBV4-1 and TRBJ2-7; possible D gene TRBD1, 5 bases. CDR3 size: 15 residues. Trimming removed 0 bases at V and 9 bases at J, with 18 bases between. Germline loops: CDR1 MGHRA, CDR2 YSYEKL. CDR3 in DNA: TGCGCCAGCAGCCAAGAGCGCACTAACATAAGGGGGCAGTACTTC. Amino acid sequence: CASSQERTNIRGQYF.

As regards this clonotype: At one end, the junction sequence differs from germline, possibly due to a read error. The V call is TRBV6-5, the J call TRBJ1-2; D is ambiguous. Germline V CDR1 and CDR2: MNHEY, SVGAGI. This CDR3 comprises 13 residues. In DNA, the CDR3 is TGTGCCAGCAGTCACTCTGGGGTTGAGGGCTACACCTTC. Its translation is CASSHSGVEGYTF.

This clonotype came up many times. J is TRBJ2-3 and V is TRBV12-3 or TRBV12-4; a weak D match, TRBD2 (5 bases). There are 13 residues in the CDR3. V lost 6 bases, J lost 1 base, and 8 bases lay in between. CDR3 loop: CASSLRGTDTQYF. CDR3 in DNA: TGTGCCAGCAGCCTGAGGGGCACAGATACGCAGTATTTT.

This clonotype was seen a handful of times. The chain is built from TRBV10-2 and TRBJ1-5; D is uncertain. The CDR3 spans 16 residues. Per germline, CDR1 WSHSY and CDR2 SAAADI. Trimming stripped 0 bases from V and 0 bases from J, with 9 bases between. The CDR3 bases are TGCGCCAGCAGTGAGTCCCCGGGGAATAGCAATCAGCCCCAGCATTTT. Encoded protein: CASSESPGNSNQPQHF.